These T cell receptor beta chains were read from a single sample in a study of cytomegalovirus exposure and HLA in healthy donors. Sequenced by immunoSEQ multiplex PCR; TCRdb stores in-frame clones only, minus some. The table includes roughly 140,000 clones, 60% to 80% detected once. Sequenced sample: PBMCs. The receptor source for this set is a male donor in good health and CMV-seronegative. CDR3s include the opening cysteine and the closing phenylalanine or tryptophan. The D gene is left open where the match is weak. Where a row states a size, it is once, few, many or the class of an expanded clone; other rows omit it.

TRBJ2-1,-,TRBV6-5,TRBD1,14,TGTGCCAGCAGTCGTCGGGACAGGGACAATGAGCAGTTCTTC,CASSRRDRDNEQFF
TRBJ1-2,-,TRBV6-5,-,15,TGTGCCAGCAGCCCACCCGCCCAGGGGAACTATGGCTACACCTTC,CASSPPAQGNYGYTF
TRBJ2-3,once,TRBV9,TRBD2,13,TGTGCCAGCAGCAGCGGCGGCAGCGGGAGCATGTATTTT,CASSSGGSGSMYF
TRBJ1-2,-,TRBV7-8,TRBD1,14,TGTGCCAGCAGCTCAGGGGGCGTATCCTATGGCTACACCTTC,CASSSGGVSYGYTF
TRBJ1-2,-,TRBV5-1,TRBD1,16,TGCGCCAGCAGCTTAAGGACAGGGGGCCAAAACTATGGCTACACCTTC,CASSLRTGGQNYGYTF
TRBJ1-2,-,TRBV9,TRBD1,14,TGTGCCAGCAGGTCCGGGACAGGGGGCGAAGGCTACACCTTC,CASRSGTGGEGYTF
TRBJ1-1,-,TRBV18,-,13,TGTGCCAGCTCAGGACAGAGAAACACTGAAGCTTTCTTT,CASSGQRNTEAFF
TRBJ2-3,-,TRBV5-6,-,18,TGTGCCAGCAGCTTGGGGCCGGGGAAGGGAAAGGATACAGATACGCAGTATTTT,CASSLGPGKGKDTDTQYF
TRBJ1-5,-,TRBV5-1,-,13,TGCGCCAGCAGCTTGGGACAAAATCAGCCCCAGCATTTT,CASSLGQNQPQHF
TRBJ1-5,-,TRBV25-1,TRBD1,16,TGTGCCAGCAGTGGCTACGGGACAGAATTCAATCAGCCCCAGCATTTT,CASSGYGTEFNQPQHF
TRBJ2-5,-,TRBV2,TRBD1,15,TGTGCCAGCAGCTCCGGGACAGGGTACCAAGAGACCCAGTACTTC,CASSSGTGYQETQYF
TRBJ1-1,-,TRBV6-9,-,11,TGTGCCAGCAGTTATCTATTTGAAGCTTTCTTT,CASSYLFEAFF
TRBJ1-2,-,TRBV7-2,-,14,TGTGCCAGCAGCTTAGCTTCGAGGGAAGATGGCTACACCTTC,CASSLASREDGYTF
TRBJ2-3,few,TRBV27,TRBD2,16,TGTGCCAGCAGTCCCGGGGGGGGCCTAGGGGCAGATACGCAGTATTTT,CASSPGGGLGADTQYF
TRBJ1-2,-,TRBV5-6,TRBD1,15,TGTGCCAGCAGCTTGTGGTGGCAGGGGGGCCATGGCTACACCTTC,CASSLWWQGGHGYTF
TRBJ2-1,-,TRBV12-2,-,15,TGTGCAAGTCGCTTCTTGACTAGCGGGAGCTATGAGCAGTTCTTC,CASRFLTSGSYEQFF
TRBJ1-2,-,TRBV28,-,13,TGTGCCAGCGGCAGGGAATCTAACTATGGCTACACCTTC,CASGRESNYGYTF
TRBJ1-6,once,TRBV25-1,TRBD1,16,TGTGCCAGCAGTGAATACGAGGGGGCGGAGTATTCACCCCTCCACTTT,CASSEYEGAEYSPLHF
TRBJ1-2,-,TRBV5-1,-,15,TGCGCCAGCAGCTTGGACAGGGTCACGGGATATGGCTACACCTTC,CASSLDRVTGYGYTF
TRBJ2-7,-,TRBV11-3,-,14,TGTGCCAGCAGCCAAGGGGCCAGCGACTACGAGCAGTACTTC,CASSQGASDYEQYF
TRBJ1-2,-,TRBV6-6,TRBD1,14,TGTGCCAGCAGTGGGACAGCTCGGAACTATGGCTACACCTTC,CASSGTARNYGYTF
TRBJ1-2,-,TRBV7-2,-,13,TGTGCCAGCAGCGGCAGGGCGTTGGGTGGCTACACCTTC,CASSGRALGGYTF
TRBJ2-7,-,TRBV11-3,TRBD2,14,TGTGCCAGCAGCTTATCTGGGACTACCTGCGAGCAGTACTTC,CASSLSGTTCEQYF
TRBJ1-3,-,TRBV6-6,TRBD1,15,TGTGCCAGCAGTGCCAGGGGGCCGTCTGGAAACACCATATATTTT,CASSARGPSGNTIYF
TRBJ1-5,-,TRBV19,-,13,TGTGCCAGTAGTATAAGGTTGGAGCAGCCCCAGCATTTT,CASSIRLEQPQHF
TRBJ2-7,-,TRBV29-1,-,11,TGCATCACCCGACCGGGTGACGAGCAGTACTTC,CITRPGDEQYF
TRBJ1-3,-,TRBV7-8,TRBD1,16,TGTGCCAGCAGCTTAGCCCTGGGACAGGTGGGACGCGCCATATATTTT,CASSLALGQVGRAIYF
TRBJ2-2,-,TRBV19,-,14,TGTGCCAGTAGTAACACAGGGTACACCGGGGAGCTGTTTTTT,CASSNTGYTGELFF
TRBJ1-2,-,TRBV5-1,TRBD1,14,TGCGCCAGCTGGGACGACAGGGTGAGAGGGGGCTACACCTTC,CASWDDRVRGGYTF
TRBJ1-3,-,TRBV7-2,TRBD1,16,TGTGCCAGCAGTTCGGGACAGGGGGCGGGTGGAAACACCATATATTTT,CASSSGQGAGGNTIYF
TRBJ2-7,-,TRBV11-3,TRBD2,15,TGTGCCAGCAGCCCGGGACTAGCGGGATCCTACGAGCAGTACTTC,CASSPGLAGSYEQYF
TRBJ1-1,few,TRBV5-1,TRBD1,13,TGCGCCAGCAGCTGGCGGCAGGGGGCTGAAGCTTTCTTT,CASSWRQGAEAFF